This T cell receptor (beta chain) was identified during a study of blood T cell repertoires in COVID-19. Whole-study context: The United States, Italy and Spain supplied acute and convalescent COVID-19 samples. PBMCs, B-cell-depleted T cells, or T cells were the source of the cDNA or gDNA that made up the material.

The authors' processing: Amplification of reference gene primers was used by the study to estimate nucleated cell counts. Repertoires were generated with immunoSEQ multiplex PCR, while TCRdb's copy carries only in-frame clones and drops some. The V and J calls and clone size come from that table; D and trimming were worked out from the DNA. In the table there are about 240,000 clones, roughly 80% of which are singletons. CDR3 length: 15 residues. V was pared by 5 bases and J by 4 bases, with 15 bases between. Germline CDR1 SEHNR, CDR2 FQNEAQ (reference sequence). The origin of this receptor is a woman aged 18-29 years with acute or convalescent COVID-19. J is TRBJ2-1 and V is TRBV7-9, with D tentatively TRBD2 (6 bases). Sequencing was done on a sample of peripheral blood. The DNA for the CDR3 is TGTGCCAGCAGCCCCCCGGGCGGGGAGTACAATGAGCAGTTCTTC. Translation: CASSPPGGEYNEQFF.